The 25 T cell receptor beta chains reported below all come from one sample, sequenced in a study of graft-versus-host responses after intestinal transplantation. Their recognized antigens are unknown. The table came from immunoSEQ multiplex PCR; TCRdb's copy has only in-frame clones and leaves some out. The sample carries approximately 60,000 clones, 85% to 95% recorded once. The sample here was unstimulated CD8+ T cells sorted from spleen or lymph node cells, taken before transplant. These receptors originate from a human donor who was the organ donor for an intestinal transplant.

Concerning this clone: An end of the junction does not agree with germline; a read error may underlie this. The rearrangement links TRBV29-1 to TRBJ1-2, with a tentative D call TRBD1 (5 bases). From germline, CDR1 is SQVTM and CDR2 ANQGSEA. The CDR3 has 12 residues. CDR3 sequence reads: CSGETGSYGYTF. The DNA for the CDR3 is TGCAGCGGTGAAACAGGATCTTATGGCTACACCTTC. Full variable domain (missing parts from reference TRBV29-1 and TRBJ1-2): SAVISQKPSRDICQRGTSLTIQCQVDSQVTMMFWYRQQPGQSLTLIATANQGSEATYESGFVIDKFPISRPNLTFSTLTVSNMSPEDSSIYLCSGETGSYGYTFGSGTRLTVV.

The chain recombines TRBV12-5 with TRBJ1-1; weak D call: TRBD1 (6 bases). The germline gives CDR1 LGHNT, CDR2 FRNRAP. The CDR3 is 17 amino acids. V was clipped by 0 bases and J by 6 bases, with 20 bases between them. This chain's CDR3 is CASGLVPNGTIGAEAFF. The CDR3 DNA is TGTGCTAGTGGTTTGGTCCCCAATGGGACAATAGGGGCTGAAGCTTTCTTT.

The V call is TRBV27, the J call TRBJ1-2, with 7 nucleotides matching TRBD1. CDR1 is MNHEY, CDR2 SMNVEV, per germline (reference sequence). The V segment lost 3 bases and the J segment 4 bases; nucleotides outside the gene matches: 8. There are 15 residues in the CDR3. The CDR3 DNA reads as TGTGCCAGCAGTTTTTTCCCACAGGGGATCTATGGCTACACCTTC. This sequence encodes CASSFFPQGIYGYTF.

This chain connects TRBV2 to TRBJ1-1; D perhaps matches TRBD1 (6 bases). Germline V gene lookup returns CDR1 SNHLY and CDR2 FYNNEI. V was cut by 8 bases and J by 0 bases, with 16 bases left in between. This CDR3 region has 15 residues. Written as DNA, the CDR3 is TGTGCCAGCGGGGGCCCGGCAGTGATGAACACTGAAGCTTTCTTT. Its protein is CASGGPAVMNTEAFF.

The gene calls are TRBV5-1 and TRBJ1-5; D may be TRBD1 (6 bases). The CDR3 is made up of 17 amino acids. Trimming removed 3 bases from V and 0 bases from J, with 16 bases in between. Germline V CDR1 and CDR2: SGHRS, YFSETQ. The CDR3 spells CASSSKTDSHSNQPQHF. CDR3 nucleotides: TGCGCCAGCAGCTCTAAAACGGACAGCCATAGCAATCAGCCCCAGCATTTT.

V is TRBV11-2 and J is TRBJ2-7; possibly TRBD1 for D (6 bases). CDR1 is SGHAT, CDR2 FQNNGV, per germline. The V and J ends lost 7 bases and 2 bases respectively, with 15 bases between them. The CDR3 contains 14 residues. CDR3 coding DNA: TGTGCCAGCACCGGGACATCCCGAACCTACGAGCAGTACTTC. Protein product: CASTGTSRTYEQYF.

The chain combines TRBV28 with TRBJ2-7; TRBD2 matches at 13 bases. The germline gives CDR1 MDHEN, CDR2 SYDVKM. The CDR3 length is 16 residues. J gave up 0 bases and V 10 bases, and 9 bases lay outside the gene matches. The DNA of the CDR3 is TGTGCCATCGAGGGACTAGCGGGGCGTTACTCCTACGAGCAGTACTTC. Protein sequence: CAIEGLAGRYSYEQYF.

V is TRBV27 and J is TRBJ1-1; possibly TRBD1 for D (5 bases). Germline values: CDR1 MNHEY, CDR2 SMNVEV (reference sequence). The CDR3 sequence is 15 residues long. V dropped 3 bases and J dropped 0 bases, with 11 bases sitting between them. The CDR3, as DNA: TGTGCCAGCAGTTTGGCGGGACGGATGAACACTGAAGCTTTCTTT. It yields the protein CASSLAGRMNTEAFF.

The CDR3: CASSGQGLHEQYF. DNA for the CDR3: TGTGCCAGCAGCGGACAGGGTCTCCACGAGCAGTACTTC. V and J are TRBV9 and TRBJ2-7; the match to TRBD1 covers 7 bases. The J segment lost 5 bases and the V segment lost 3 bases, leaving 5 bases of the junction unmatched. Germline CDR1 reads SGDLS; CDR2 reads YYNGEE. This CDR3 has 13 residues.

The V gene is TRBV30, the J gene TRBJ2-1; TRBD1 matches at 10 bases. The V segment lost 3 bases and the J segment 8 bases; nucleotides outside the gene matches: 4. The CDR3 length is 13 residues. The germline gives CDR1 GTSNPN, CDR2 SVGIG (reference sequence). The CDR3 DNA reads as TGTGCCTGGAGCGGGACAGGGGAACATGAGCAGTTCTTC. This gives the protein CAWSGTGEHEQFF. Using reference TRBV30 and TRBJ2-1 for the parts outside the CDR3, the full variable domain is SQTIHQWPATLVQPVGSPLSLECTVEGTSNPNLYWYRQAAGRGLQLLFYSVGIGQISSEVPQNLSASRPQDRQFILSSKKLLLSDSGFYLCAWSGTGEHEQFFGPGTRLTVL.

The gene calls are TRBV25-1 and TRBJ1-3; 7 nucleotides agree with TRBD1. The trim removed 3 bases at V and 5 bases at J, leaving 10 bases unmatched. The germline CDR1 and CDR2 sequences are MGHDK and SYGVNS. CDR3 size: 16 residues. CDR3 loop: CASSDPTDRKRNTIYF. The CDR3 DNA reads TGTGCCAGCAGTGATCCCACGGACAGGAAGAGAAACACCATATATTTT.

V is TRBV9 and J is TRBJ1-1; D is uncertain. This CDR3 is built from 16 residues. V lost 3 bases and J 4 bases, leaving 19 bases between the germline ends. Germline V gene data show CDR1 as SGDLS and CDR2 as YYNGEE. DNA of the CDR3: TGTGCCAGCAGCGAGGAATCCAGGATCCCCGGCACTGAAGCTTTCTTT. Protein product: CASSEESRIPGTEAFF.

The chain couples TRBV9 to TRBJ2-7; possible D gene TRBD1, 5 bases. V lost 3 bases and J lost 0, with 10 bases in between. This CDR3 spans 14 amino acids. Germline lookup yields CDR1 SGDLS and CDR2 YYNGEE. The DNA of the CDR3 is TGTGCCAGCAGCGCAACAGGTTTCTCCTACGAGCAGTACTTC. Translating it yields CASSATGFSYEQYF.

This sequence joins TRBV4-3 and TRBJ1-2, with D tentatively TRBD1 (6 bases). This CDR3 region has 15 residues. Trimming cost V 4 bases and J 6 bases, with 18 bases left between them. The V gene's germline CDR1 is LGHNA and CDR2 YSLEER. The CDR3 here is CASSLNPGTPNGYTF. The CDR3, as DNA: TGCGCCAGCAGCCTAAATCCCGGGACACCCAATGGCTACACCTTC.

Written as DNA, the CDR3 is TGTGCCAGCAGTGAATCGACTAGCGGGATGATAGATACGCAGTATTTT. This sequence encodes CASSESTSGMIDTQYF. The chain is built from TRBV2 and TRBJ2-3; 11 nucleotides match TRBD2. Germline loops: CDR1 SNHLY, CDR2 FYNNEI. V lost 2 bases to trimming and J lost 5 bases; unmatched junction nucleotides: 6. This CDR3 spans 16 amino acids.

The chain joins TRBV6-6 to TRBJ1-2; D is undetermined. The V gene's germline CDR1 is MNHNY and CDR2 SVGAGI (reference sequence). CDR3 length: 13 residues. V gave up 6 bases and J gave up 6 bases, with 14 bases separating them. CDR3 coding DNA: TGTGCCAGCAGCCCCCGCGGTAGCCATGGCTACACCTTC. Amino acids: CASSPRGSHGYTF.

Remarks on this clone: The junction differs from germline at one of its ends, possibly a read error. The rearrangement joins TRBV7-7 to TRBJ2-7; 8 nucleotides align to TRBD1. The CDR3 contains 19 residues. Germline loops: CDR1 SSHAT, CDR2 FNYEAQ (reference sequence). CDR3 in DNA: TGTGCTAGCAGCTTTGAGGACAGGGCCCTTGAAGGCGTTAGCGGCGAGCAGTACTTC. Translating gives CASSFEDRALEGVSGEQYF.

The chain recombines TRBV19 with TRBJ1-2; D may be TRBD1 (5 bases). The CDR3 loop spans 14 amino acids. Germline CDR1 and CDR2: LNHDA and SQIVND (reference sequence). Trimming took 4 bases from V and 4 from J, leaving 13 bases between them. In DNA form, the CDR3 reads TGTGCCAGTAGTACAAACCCCGGGGGCTATGGCTACACCTTC. It is translated as CASSTNPGGYGYTF.

The chain couples TRBV2 to TRBJ2-2; D may be TRBD2 (5 bases). V was trimmed by 6 bases and J by 5 bases, leaving 7 bases between them. The CDR3 runs 12 residues. Germline lookup yields CDR1 SNHLY and CDR2 FYNNEI. For the CDR3, the DNA is TGTGCCAGCAGGGAGGTGACCGGGGAGCTGTTTTTT. It translates to CASREVTGELFF.

The rearrangement uses TRBV6-1 and TRBJ1-5, with D perhaps matching TRBD1 (6 bases). The CDR3 is 15 amino acids. CDR1 and CDR2 from the germline V gene are MNHNS and SASEGT. V lost 1 base, J lost 4 bases, and 11 bases lay in between. The CDR3 protein is CASSEVGTPNQPQHF. The CDR3 nucleotides read TGTGCCAGCAGTGAAGTAGGGACACCTAATCAGCCCCAGCATTTT.

CDR3 protein: CASSYGEGNTEAFF. The CDR3 nucleotides are TGCGCCAGCAGTTATGGGGAGGGAAACACTGAAGCTTTCTTT. The rearrangement links TRBV4-1 to TRBJ1-1; D uncertain. Germline V lookup: CDR1 MGHRA, CDR2 YSYEKL. V shed 6 bases and J shed 2 bases, with 13 bases lying between them. CDR3 length: 14 residues.

The chain is built from TRBV7-6 and TRBJ2-7, with 11 bases identical to TRBD1. J was trimmed by 4 bases and V by 1 base; bases with no gene match: 6. The CDR3 contains 16 residues. Looked up from germline, CDR1 is SGHVS and CDR2 is FNYEAQ. In DNA, the CDR3 is TGTGCCAGCAGCTTAGTTACCGGGACAGGGGGGTACGAGCAGTACTTC. It yields the protein CASSLVTGTGGYEQYF.

V is TRBV14 and J is TRBJ1-4; 9 bases agree with TRBD1. V was clipped by 0 bases and J by 7 bases; unmatched bases: 9. Germline-derived CDR1 and CDR2 are SGHDN and FVKESK. This CDR3 is built from 17 residues. CDR3 sequence (DNA): TGTGCCAGCAGCCAAGATTTCTCGGGACAGGGCGCTGAAAAACTGTTTTTT. It yields the protein CASSQDFSGQGAEKLFF.

This rearrangement joins TRBV4-2 to TRBJ2-7; D gene uncertain. In germline, CDR1 is LGHNA, CDR2 YNFKEQ. CDR3 length equals 12 residues. V gave up 0 bases and J gave up 6 bases, with 6 bases separating them. The CDR3 sequence is CASSQDTGEQYF. The CDR3, as DNA: TGTGCCAGCAGCCAAGATACGGGCGAGCAGTACTTC.

The gene calls are TRBV9 and TRBJ2-5; D remains ambiguous. The CDR3 has 14 residues. CDR1 and CDR2 from the germline V gene are SGDLS and YYNGEE. V lost 1 base to trimming and J lost 3 bases, with 10 bases between them. For the CDR3, the DNA is TGTGCCAGCAGCGTACATTCAGAGGAAGAGACCCAGTACTTC. It specifies CASSVHSEEETQYF.